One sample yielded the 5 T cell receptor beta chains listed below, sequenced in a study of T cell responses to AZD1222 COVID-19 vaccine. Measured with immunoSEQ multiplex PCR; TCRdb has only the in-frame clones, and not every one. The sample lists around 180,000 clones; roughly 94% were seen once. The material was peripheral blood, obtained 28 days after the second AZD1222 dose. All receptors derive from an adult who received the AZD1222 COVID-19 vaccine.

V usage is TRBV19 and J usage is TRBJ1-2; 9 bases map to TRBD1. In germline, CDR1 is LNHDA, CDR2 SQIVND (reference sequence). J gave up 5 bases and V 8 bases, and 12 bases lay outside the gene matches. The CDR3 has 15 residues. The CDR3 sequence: CASERRKTGGYGYTF. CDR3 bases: TGTGCCAGTGAGAGACGTAAGACAGGGGGATATGGCTACACCTTC. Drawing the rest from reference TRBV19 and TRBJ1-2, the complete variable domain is DGGITQSPKYLFRKEGQNVTLSCEQNLNHDAMYWYRQDPGQGLRLIYYSQIVNDFQKGDIAEGYSVSREKKESFPLTVTSAQKNPTAFYLCASERRKTGGYGYTFGSGTRLTVV.

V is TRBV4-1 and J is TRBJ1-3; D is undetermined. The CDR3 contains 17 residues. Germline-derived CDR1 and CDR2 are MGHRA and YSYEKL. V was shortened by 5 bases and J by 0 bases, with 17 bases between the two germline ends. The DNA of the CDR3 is TGCGCCAGCAGCACTGGGATCCCATCCCGCTCTGGAAACACCATATATTTT. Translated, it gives CASSTGIPSRSGNTIYF.

CDR3 bases: TGCGCCAGCAGCTTGGTATCTAGCGGCATCAATGAGCAGTTCTTC. Amino acids: CASSLVSSGINEQFF. V is TRBV5-1 and J is TRBJ2-1; 7 bases map to TRBD2. The CDR3 is made up of 15 amino acids. V lost 0 bases, J lost 6 bases, and 6 bases stayed unmatched. Germline CDR1 is SGHRS and CDR2 is YFSETQ.

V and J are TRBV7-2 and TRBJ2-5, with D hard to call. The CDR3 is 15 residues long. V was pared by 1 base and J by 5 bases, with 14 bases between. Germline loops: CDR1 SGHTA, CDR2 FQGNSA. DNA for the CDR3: TGTGCCAGCAGCTTAGACCCCTTCGTGGAGGAGACCCAGTACTTC. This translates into CASSLDPFVEETQYF.

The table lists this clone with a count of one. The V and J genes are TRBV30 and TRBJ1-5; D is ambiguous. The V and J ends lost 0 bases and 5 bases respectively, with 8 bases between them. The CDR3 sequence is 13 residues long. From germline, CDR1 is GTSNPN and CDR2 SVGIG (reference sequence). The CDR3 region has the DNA TGTGCCTGGAGTGTACGACGGGATCAGCCCCAGCATTTT. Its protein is CAWSVRRDQPQHF.